The next 2 T cell receptor beta chains were all read from a single sample in a study of cytomegalovirus exposure and HLA in healthy donors. The PCR ran on 60 Vbeta and 13 Jbeta primers. TCRdb keeps only in-frame clones here, not all; method: immunoSEQ multiplex PCR. Of more than 75,000 clones listed, about 87% were seen once; the top ten hold around 2.5%. Source material: PBMCs. These receptors originate from a young man in good health and CMV-seronegative.

This sequence joins TRBV10-3 and TRBJ1-5; perhaps TRBD1 as D (6 bases). The CDR3 extends over 14 amino acids. Germline CDR1 is ENHRY and CDR2 is SYGVKD. V was clipped by 7 bases and J by 5 bases, with 15 bases between them. CDR3 protein: CAITGEGGDQPQHF. CDR3 sequence (DNA): TGTGCCATCACCGGTGAGGGGGGGGATCAGCCCCAGCATTTT.

The gene calls are TRBV29-1 and TRBJ1-1; D is unclear. V was cut by 4 bases and J by 2 bases, with 11 bases left in between. CDR3 size: 13 residues. Looked up from germline, CDR1 is SQVTM and CDR2 is ANQGSEA. Written as DNA, the CDR3 is TGCAGCGTTGCAGGTCGGGGAAACACTGAAGCTTTCTTT. This encodes CSVAGRGNTEAFF.